This record looks at one TCR beta chain sequence and its context. What it binds is not known. Amplification of TCR beta CDR3 regions was performed using RNA transcripts as template. The HTBI primer set served for first-round RT-PCR of the TCR CDR3. TCRdb re-called the multiplex PCR reads with MiXCR, one entry per CDR3 protein. The sample lists some 510,000 distinct CDR3 sequences; roughly 20% were seen once. Stable Graves' hyperthyroidism meant no ophthalmopathy progression within 18 months. Those with hyperthyroidism were 18 to 65 years old, newly diagnosed, and ill for under 2 months. This entry comes from a study of T cells in Graves' hyperthyroidism and ophthalmopathy. Regarding the study as a whole: Classification by a 13 V-J model distinguished ophthalmopathy from stable hyperthyroidism. Clonotypes that were expanded in thyroid above 0.001 mostly appeared in blood too.

V was pared by 4 bases and J by 4 bases, with 17 bases between. In germline, CDR1 is SQVTM, CDR2 ANQGSEA. The CDR3 is 14 amino acids. The chain combines TRBV29-1 with TRBJ2-7; the D gene is possibly TRBD1 (7 bases). Sequenced material: blood. The sequence was obtained from a man in his late teens or twenties with Graves' hyperthyroidism. The CDR3 bases are TGCAGCGTTGGGGTGGTGACAGGGAGGTACGAGCAGTACTTC. Its protein product is CSVGVVTGRYEQYF.